A selection of T cell receptor beta chains follows, all from one sample in a study of T-cell reconstitution after alpha-beta-depleted transplantation in children. A single record per CDR3 protein comes from TCRdb applying MiXCR to the PCR reads. The sample lists 900,000 or so distinct CDR3 sequences, less than 20% occurring once. Here the sequenced sample was PBMCs, mostly from graft donor cells, taken 360 days after TCRalphabeta/CD19-depleted stem cell transplant. The receptor source for this set is a male patient aged 5 to 17 who had a stem cell transplant for acute lymphoblastic leukemia, so the T cells may come from the graft donor. Each CDR3 is given with its conserved first and last residue. A D gene is named only where the DNA matches it firmly. Not all rows give a size; the values are once, few, many and, for expanded clones, a class.

TRBJ2-1,many,TRBD2,TRBV4-1,TGCGCCAGCAGCCAAGCACGGGTAGGGAGGGCCAATGAGCAGTTCTTC,CASSQARVGRANEQFF
TRBJ2-1,many,TRBD2,TRBV28,TGTGCCAGCAGTTCCCTTCTAGCGGGAAGGCCCAATGAGCAGTTCTTC,CASSSLLAGRPNEQFF
TRBJ2-1,.,TRBD2,TRBV11-2,TGTGCCAGCAGCTTAGGGACTAGCGGGAGGGACCACAATGAGCAGTTCTTC,CASSLGTSGRDHNEQFF
TRBJ2-7,few,TRBD2,TRBV5-6,TGTGCCAGCAGCTTAGGGGCTAGCGGGAGTCCCTACGAGCAGTACTTC,CASSLGASGSPYEQYF
TRBJ2-1,few,TRBD2,TRBV24-1,TGTGCCACCAGTGTAGGAGCCGGACTAGCGTCGGGTGAGCAGTTCTTC,CATSVGAGLASGEQFF
TRBJ1-1,.,.,TRBV20-1,TGCAGTGCTAGAGACCGGGGGTATAAGAGGGCTGCTGAAGCTTTCTTT,CSARDRGYKRAAEAFF
TRBJ2-2,once,.,TRBV9,TGTGCCAGCAGCGTAGGCCAGAAGTACATAAACACCGGGGAGCTGTTTTTT,CASSVGQKYINTGELFF
TRBJ2-1,few,TRBD1,TRBV7-9,TGTGCCAGCAGCCCTAGGACAGGGGACATCTCCTACAATGAGCAGTTCTTC,CASSPRTGDISYNEQFF
TRBJ2-1,few,TRBD1,TRBV5-1,TGCGCCAGCAGCTTGACAGGGGATGGGTACAATGAGCAGTTCTTC,CASSLTGDGYNEQFF
TRBJ2-7,.,TRBD2,TRBV12-3/TRBV12-4,TGTGCCAGCAGTTTAGACCCAGCGCCAGCGGGAGTATACGAGCAGTACTTC,CASSLDPAPAGVYEQYF